Listed below are T cell receptor beta chains from one sample, sequenced in a study of blood T cells in healthy people across ages. Each CDR3 protein is one row after TCRdb ran MiXCR on the 5' RACE reads. The sample carries about 1,000,000 distinct CDR3 sequences, more than 40% recorded once. The specimen sequenced was blood. Receptors were obtained from an older woman in good health. The CDR3 runs from the conserved cysteine through the conserved F or W. A D gene is named only where the DNA matches it firmly. Expanded clones are given a class, and other clones once, few, many or no size at all.

V: TRBV29-1
J: TRBJ1-2
size: few
D: TRBD1
CDR3: CSVGTGMKYGYTF
DNA: TGCAGCGTCGGGACAGGGATGAAGTATGGCTACACCTTC

V: TRBV12-3/TRBV12-4
J: TRBJ1-6
size: -
D: TRBD1
CDR3: CASSSGTGYNSPLHF
DNA: TGTGCCAGCAGTTCCGGGACAGGGTATAATTCACCCCTCCACTTT

V: TRBV11-1
J: TRBJ2-4
size: -
D: TRBD2
CDR3: CASSGTSGRARGVIQYF
DNA: TGTGCCAGCAGCGGCACTAGCGGGCGAGCGCGGGGGGTCATTCAGTACTTC

V: TRBV29-1
J: TRBJ2-4
size: -
D: -
CDR3: CSVAGVRGAVGNIQYF
DNA: TGCAGCGTTGCAGGGGTCCGGGGGGCGGTCGGAAACATTCAGTACTTC

V: TRBV12-3/TRBV12-4
J: TRBJ1-1
size: -
D: -
CDR3: CASSPIGVVNTEAFF
DNA: TGTGCCAGCAGTCCCATTGGAGTTGTAAACACTGAAGCTTTCTTT

V: TRBV7-2
J: TRBJ2-7
size: -
D: TRBD2
CDR3: CASSGGLAGPLAYEQYF
DNA: TGTGCCAGCAGCGGTGGACTAGCGGGACCACTCGCCTACGAGCAGTACTTC

V: TRBV27
J: TRBJ1-4
size: -
D: TRBD1
CDR3: CASSFYPTGPYEKLFF
DNA: TGTGCCAGCAGTTTTTACCCGACAGGGCCGTATGAAAAACTGTTTTTT

V: TRBV4-2
J: TRBJ2-2
size: -
D: -
CDR3: CASQAAGELFF
DNA: TGTGCCAGCCAGGCGGCCGGGGAGCTGTTTTTT

V: TRBV20-1
J: TRBJ2-5
size: -
D: TRBD2
CDR3: CSARKAGAGETQYF
DNA: TGCAGTGCTAGAAAAGCGGGAGCAGGAGAGACCCAGTACTTC

V: TRBV5-1
J: TRBJ2-1
size: -
D: -
CDR3: CASSWGAGGSDEQFF
DNA: TGCGCCAGCAGCTGGGGGGCCGGCGGGTCCGACGAGCAGTTCTTC

V: TRBV20-1
J: TRBJ2-5
size: few
D: TRBD1
CDR3: CSARRTGYQETQYF
DNA: TGCAGTGCTAGAAGGACAGGTTACCAAGAGACCCAGTACTTC

V: TRBV3-1
J: TRBJ2-3
size: -
D: TRBD2
CDR3: CTSSLRLAGVDTQYF
DNA: TGTACCAGCAGCCTCAGACTAGCGGGAGTAGATACGCAGTATTTT

V: TRBV9
J: TRBJ2-3
size: -
D: -
CDR3: CASSVTGWGTDTQYF
DNA: TGTGCCAGCAGCGTTACAGGGTGGGGCACAGATACGCAGTATTTT

V: TRBV12-3/TRBV12-4
J: TRBJ2-3
size: few
D: TRBD2
CDR3: CASTAGGGTDTQYF
DNA: TGTGCCAGCACGGCGGGGGGAGGCACAGATACGCAGTATTTT

V: TRBV3-1
J: TRBJ2-7
size: -
D: -
CDR3: CASSQAPGTNCEQYF
DNA: TGTGCCAGCAGCCAGGCACCGGGGACAAACTGCGAGCAGTACTTC

V: TRBV28
J: TRBJ2-7
size: few
D: TRBD2
CDR3: CASSYAAGTSFYEQYF
DNA: TGTGCCAGCAGTTATGCCGCAGGGACTAGCTTCTACGAGCAGTACTTC

V: TRBV4-2
J: TRBJ1-2
size: -
D: -
CDR3: CASSQDPSGGYTF
DNA: TGTGCCAGCAGCCAAGATCCGTCGGGGGGCTACACCTTC

V: TRBV20-1
J: TRBJ2-5
size: -
D: TRBD1
CDR3: CSADERTGQETQYF
DNA: TGCAGTGCGGACGAGCGGACAGGGCAAGAGACCCAGTACTTC